This entry features one T cell receptor (beta chain) sequence. These data are taken from a study of blood T cell repertoires in COVID-19. Study overall: Samples representing acute and convalescent COVID-19 were sourced from the United States, Italy and Spain.

Methods used by the authors: It was from reference gene primer amplification that nucleated cell counts were estimated. Sequencing used immunoSEQ multiplex PCR; TCRdb keeps in-frame clones, though not all of them. The DNA was the basis for D and trimming; V, J and clone size are from that table. This table has approximately 200,000 clones, around 90% appearing once. Clinical history as reported by participants underpinned cohort assignment. Trimming stripped 3 bases from V and 3 bases from J, with 11 bases between. Looked up from germline, CDR1 is LNHDA and CDR2 is SQIVND (reference sequence). This CDR3 region has 14 residues.

The TCR sequence derives from a woman aged 25-40 years who had been exposed to COVID-19. The V gene is TRBV19, the J gene TRBJ1-2; TRBD1 might be the D (6 bases). The sequenced sample consisted of PBMCs or T cells enriched from blood (not recorded which). The chain's CDR3 is CASSMPAGDYGYTF. CDR3 DNA: TGTGCCAGTAGTATGCCCGCAGGGGACTATGGCTACACCTTC.